Below, 22 T cell receptor beta chains from the same sample are listed, as sequenced in a study of vaccination effects on CD4 cells after COVID-19. The antigens these receptors bind are not known. Assay used: immunoSEQ multiplex PCR; TCRdb lists only in-frame clones, some missing. The repertoire holds 24,000 or so clones, with 70% to 75% as singletons. Antigen-specific CD4+ T cells expanded by the ViraFEST assay with viral peptide pools were then sequenced. Isolating CD4+ T cells followed 9 to 11 days of culture. Vaccinated participants had no history of SARS-CoV-2 infection and tested negative for nucleocapsid antibodies. The sample consisted of CD4+ T cells from PBMCs cultured with SARS-CoV-2 spike peptides, taken before COVID-19 vaccination. Receptor source: a human donor who received a COVID-19 vaccine.

The chain couples TRBV18 to TRBJ1-1; D not certain. Deletions cut 5 bases from V and 5 bases from J, with 12 bases between. CDR1 and CDR2 from the germline V gene are KGHSH and LQKENI. This CDR3 spans 13 amino acids. The chain's CDR3 is CASSEGVNTEAFF. The CDR3 nucleotides are TGTGCCAGCTCAGAGGGAGTTAATACTGAAGCTTTCTTT.

Written as DNA, the CDR3 is TGTGCCAGCACCTCTGCGGGGCAGTTTGATGGCTACACCTTC. Protein: CASTSAGQFDGYTF. The V and J genes are TRBV6-5 and TRBJ1-2, with D perhaps matching TRBD1 (5 bases). Between the trimmed V and J ends, which lost 7 bases and 6 bases, there was a span of 18 bases. Germline CDR1 is MNHEY and CDR2 is SVGAGI. The length of the CDR3 is 14 residues.

This clone was detected only once. This chain uses TRBV15 with TRBJ1-5, with D possibly matching TRBD1 (5 bases). V was trimmed by 0 bases and J by 4 bases, leaving 10 bases between them. The CDR3 length is 15 residues. CDR1 and CDR2 (germline): LNHNV, YYDKDF (reference sequence). CDR3 protein: CATSRDPGGNQPQHF. The CDR3 nucleotides read TGTGCCACCAGCAGAGATCCGGGGGGGAATCAGCCCCAGCATTTT.

The chain is built from TRBV11-2 and TRBJ2-5; TRBD1 might be the D (5 bases). This CDR3 has 15 amino acids. V lost 2 bases and J 5 bases, leaving 15 bases between the germline ends. The V gene's germline CDR1 is SGHAT and CDR2 FQNNGV. CDR3 DNA: TGTGCCAGCAGCTTAAGTTCAGGGTCTGGGGAGACCCAGTACTTC. Translation: CASSLSSGSGETQYF.

V and J are TRBV21-1 and TRBJ2-3; the table's D call of TRBD1 was not tested on the DNA. TRBV21-1 is a pseudogene segment. This CDR3 is 16 amino acids long. The CDR3 DNA sequence: TGTGCCAGCAGCAAAGCCCGACAGGGGAGGACAGATACGCAGTATTTT. Translating it yields CASSKARQGRTDTQYF.

The rearrangement links TRBV7-9 to TRBJ2-7; D is perhaps TRBD1 (6 bases). Deletions cut 5 bases from V and 0 bases from J, with 14 bases between. The CDR3 consists of 15 residues. CDR1 and CDR2 (germline): SEHNR, FQNEAQ (reference sequence). The CDR3: CASSLTDSSSYEQYF. The CDR3 nucleotides read TGTGCCAGCAGCCTGACGGACAGTAGCTCCTACGAGCAGTACTTC.

The genes are TRBV2 and TRBJ1-6; D perhaps matches TRBD1 (5 bases). Trimming stripped 7 bases from V and 8 bases from J, with 9 bases between. The CDR3 is 12 amino acids. Germline CDR1 reads SNHLY; CDR2 reads FYNNEI. CDR3 protein: CASNPQDSPLHF. CDR3 DNA sequence: TGTGCCAGCAACCCACAGGATTCACCCCTCCACTTT. Complete variable domain (other parts from reference TRBV2 and TRBJ1-6): EPEVTQTPSHQVTQMGQEVILRCVPISNHLYFYWYRQILGQKVEFLVSFYNNEISEKSEIFDDQFSVERPDGSNFTLKIRSTKLEDSAMYFCASNPQDSPLHFGNGTRLTVT.

The rearrangement links TRBV5-5 to TRBJ2-1, with 9 bases aligning to TRBD2. With V trimmed by 0 bases and J by 5 bases, 3 bases remained unmatched. Germline lookup yields CDR1 SGHKS and CDR2 YYEKEE (reference sequence). The CDR3 runs to 15 residues. Written as DNA, the CDR3 is TGTGCCAGCAGCTTGGGGTCTAGCGGGAACAATGAGCAGTTCTTC. Its translation: CASSLGSSGNNEQFF. Full variable domain (remainder filled in from reference TRBV5-5 and TRBJ2-1): DAGVTQSPTHLIKTRGQQVTLRCSPISGHKSVSWYQQVLGQGPQFIFQYYEKEERGRGNFPDRFSARQFPNYSSELNVNALLLGDSALYLCASSLGSSGNNEQFFGPGTRLTVL.

The chain recombines TRBV7-9 with TRBJ2-3; no clear D. The V end lost 6 bases, the J end lost 1 base, and 14 bases lay between the germline ends. From germline, CDR1 is SEHNR and CDR2 FQNEAQ (reference sequence). The length of the CDR3 is 15 residues. CDR3 residues: CASRGKRFGTDTQYF. CDR3 DNA sequence: TGTGCCAGCAGGGGAAAAAGGTTTGGCACAGATACGCAGTATTTT.

J is TRBJ1-3 and V is TRBV10-2; D ambiguous. V gave up 6 bases and J gave up 4 bases, with 16 bases separating them. The CDR3 consists of 15 residues. CDR1 and CDR2 (germline): WSHSY, SAAADI. Here the CDR3 reads CASSSETNEGNTIYF. CDR3 coding DNA: TGCGCCAGCAGCTCGGAAACTAACGAAGGAAACACCATATATTTT.

The chain recombines TRBV6-6 with TRBJ1-2, with 9 nucleotides matching TRBD1. Germline-derived CDR1 and CDR2 are MNHNY and SVGAGI (reference sequence). CDR3 length: 15 amino acids. The V gene end was trimmed by 7 bases and the J gene end by 1 base; junction bases not matched to a gene: 7. The CDR3 region is CASNRGTGNNYGYTF. The CDR3, as DNA: TGTGCCAGCAACCGAGGGACAGGGAATAACTATGGCTACACCTTC.

This clone came up a few times. V is TRBV4-1 and J is TRBJ1-5; no firm D call. Trimming shortened V by 3 bases and J by 3 bases, and 3 bases separated the two germline ends. The CDR3 sequence is 12 residues long. Germline CDR1 is MGHRA and CDR2 is YSYEKL. CDR3 amino acids: CASSHPNQPQHF. The CDR3 bases are TGCGCCAGCAGCCACCCCAATCAGCCCCAGCATTTT.

V is TRBV3-1 (or the pseudogene TRBV3-2) and J is TRBJ1-1; D ambiguous. Germline V CDR1 and CDR2: LGHDT, YNNKEL (reference sequence). V lost 1 base and J lost 0, with 9 bases in between. This CDR3 region has 15 residues. The CDR3: CASSQVAGVNTEAFF. The CDR3 DNA reads as TGTGCCAGCAGCCAAGTGGCTGGGGTGAACACTGAAGCTTTCTTT.

This chain uses TRBV11-3 with TRBJ1-1; no clear D. Trimming cost V 1 base and J 1 base, with 7 bases left between them. The CDR3 extends over 14 amino acids. Per the germline V gene, CDR1 is SGHNT and CDR2 is YENEEA. The CDR3 DNA is TGTGCCAGCAGCTTAGGGTACGAGAACACTGAAGCTTTCTTT. Amino acids: CASSLGYENTEAFF.

This clone was recorded a few times. The chain joins TRBV6-4 to TRBJ2-3, with 7 bases aligning to TRBD2. Per the germline V gene, CDR1 is MRHNA and CDR2 is SNTAGT. The CDR3 spans 14 residues. V lost 4 bases to trimming and J lost 4 bases; unmatched junction nucleotides: 5. CDR3: CASSAGLEADTQYF. In DNA form, the CDR3 reads TGTGCCAGCAGTGCCGGACTAGAGGCAGATACGCAGTATTTT.

The chain has TRBV6-1 and TRBJ1-5; 8 positions match TRBD1. V dropped 1 base and J dropped 4; count of bases not matched to a gene: 3. The germline V gene has CDR1 MNHNS and CDR2 SASEGT. This CDR3 has 15 residues. The CDR3: CASSEDRGGNQPQHF. The DNA for the CDR3 is TGTGCCAGCAGTGAAGACAGGGGGGGGAATCAGCCCCAGCATTTT.

This rearrangement joins TRBV28 to TRBJ1-2, with D possibly being TRBD1 (5 bases). Germline-derived CDR1 and CDR2 are MDHEN and SYDVKM. CDR3 length equals 14 residues. V was cut by 7 bases and J by 2 bases, with 14 bases left in between. This chain's CDR3 is CASTPGAGNYGYTF. CDR3 sequence (DNA): TGTGCCAGCACCCCCGGCGCAGGGAACTATGGCTACACCTTC.

V gene TRBV6-5 combines with J gene TRBJ2-5; D remains ambiguous. The CDR3 totals 13 residues. Looked up from germline, CDR1 is MNHEY and CDR2 is SVGAGI. V dropped 8 bases and J dropped 5 bases, with 15 bases sitting between them. CDR3 amino acids: CASHNTHRETQYF. CDR3 sequence (DNA): TGTGCCAGCCATAATACCCACCGGGAGACCCAGTACTTC.

The chain links TRBV6-1 to TRBJ1-6; 7 nucleotides align to TRBD1. CDR1 and CDR2 from the germline V gene are MNHNS and SASEGT. Unmatched junction bases numbered 13, after V lost 4 bases and J lost 7 bases. CDR3 length: 17 amino acids. CDR3 in DNA: TGTGCCAGCAGTGGAAAGAGGGGGCGCGATGTGAATTCACCCCTCCACTTT. Translated, it gives CASSGKRGRDVNSPLHF.

The CDR3 region is CASSEGMGDNQPQHF. The CDR3 DNA sequence: TGTGCCAGCAGCGAGGGGATGGGGGACAATCAGCCCCAGCATTTT. The chain links TRBV2 to TRBJ1-5; perhaps TRBD1 as D (5 bases). Germline V gene lookup returns CDR1 SNHLY and CDR2 FYNNEI. V lost 6 bases, J lost 3 bases, and 15 bases lay in between. This CDR3 spans 15 amino acids.

The chain links TRBV13 to TRBJ2-2, with D perhaps TRBD2 (7 bases). This CDR3 contains 18 residues. V was clipped by 2 bases and J by 0 bases, with 16 bases between them. Germline lookup yields CDR1 PRHDT and CDR2 FYEKMQ (reference sequence). The CDR3 region has the DNA TGTGCCAGCAGCTTATCTCTTTGGGGGGGCGCGAACACCGGGGAGCTGTTTTTT. It specifies CASSLSLWGGANTGELFF.

This chain joins TRBV5-6 and TRBJ1-5; D is undetermined. Germline V gene lookup returns CDR1 SGHDT and CDR2 YYEEEE. The CDR3 covers 14 residues. The germline V and J ends were trimmed by 0 bases and 5 bases, with 9 bases remaining between them. The CDR3 spells CASSLVGSDQPQHF. The CDR3 bases are TGTGCCAGCAGCTTGGTGGGGTCGGATCAGCCCCAGCATTTT.